Each of the 14 T cell receptor beta chains below was sequenced from the same sample in a study of blood T cell repertoires in COVID-19. Libraries were prepared by immunoSEQ multiplex PCR; TCRdb keeps only in-frame clonotypes and omits some of them. The sample holds fewer than 200,000 clones, roughly nine tenths seen once. Input material: peripheral blood. The receptors were gathered from a man aged 65-85 years with active or convalescent COVID-19.

The CDR3 sequence: CASSPSGQVREKLFF. CDR3 coding DNA: TGCGCCAGCAGCCCTTCGGGACAGGTGCGTGAAAAACTGTTTTTT. The V gene is TRBV5-1, the J gene TRBJ1-4, with TRBD1 matching 8 bases. Looked up from germline, CDR1 is SGHRS and CDR2 is YFSETQ. V dropped 4 bases and J dropped 7; count of bases not matched to a gene: 9. The CDR3 is 15 amino acids. The complete variable domain, with remaining parts taken from reference TRBV5-1 and TRBJ1-4, reads KAGVTQTPRYLIKTRGQQVTLSCSPISGHRSVSWYQQTPGQGLQFLFEYFSETQRNKGNFPGRFSGRQFSNSRSEMNVSTLELGDSALYLCASSPSGQVREKLFFGSGTQLSVL.

V and J are TRBV2 and TRBJ2-7, with TRBD2 identical over 7 bases. The CDR3 contains 14 residues. Germline CDR1 and CDR2: SNHLY and FYNNEI. V shed 6 bases and J 3 bases; nucleotides not matched to a gene: 8. CDR3 loop: CASRYAGANYEQYF. CDR3 nucleotide sequence: TGTGCCAGCAGATATGCGGGAGCGAACTACGAGCAGTACTTC.

This clone was detected only a few times. The chain links TRBV28 to TRBJ2-6, with D perhaps matching TRBD1 (5 bases). The CDR3 length is 15 residues. The V gene's germline CDR1 is MDHEN and CDR2 SYDVKM. Trimming pared 6 bases from V and 0 bases from J, leaving 9 bases between. The CDR3 reads CASSQGSSGANVLTF. In nucleotides, the CDR3 is TGTGCCAGCAGCCAGGGATCCTCTGGGGCCAACGTCCTGACTTTC.

V usage is TRBV12-3 or TRBV12-4 and J usage is TRBJ1-1; D not certain. The CDR3 loop spans 12 amino acids. V lost 4 bases and J 4 bases, leaving 7 bases between the germline ends. In nucleotides, the CDR3 is TGTGCCAGCAGTTCCCTGTTCACTGAAGCTTTCTTT. Amino acids: CASSSLFTEAFF.

The chain couples TRBV12-5 to TRBJ2-2; tentative D call: TRBD2 (7 bases). The CDR3 is 14 residues long. Looked up from germline, CDR1 is LGHNT and CDR2 is FRNRAP. The V gene lost 5 bases and the J gene lost 4 bases, with 11 bases spanning the gap. The CDR3 sequence is CASGAGASTGELFF. For the CDR3, the DNA is TGTGCTAGTGGTGCGGGGGCAAGCACCGGGGAGCTGTTTTTT.

This chain links TRBV3-1 (or the pseudogene TRBV3-2) with TRBJ2-1, with 7 bases matching TRBD1. The germline gives CDR1 LGHDT, CDR2 YNNKEL (reference sequence). The junction had 5 bases not matched to a gene; V was cut back by 2 bases and J by 4 bases. The CDR3 runs 15 residues. CDR3 DNA sequence: TGTGCCAGCAGCCAAAGGGGGCGATCATACAATGAGCAGTTCTTC. This gives the protein CASSQRGRSYNEQFF.

This chain uses TRBV24-1 with TRBJ2-2; 8 bases align to TRBD1. The CDR3 totals 16 residues. CDR1 and CDR2 (germline): KGHDR, SFDVKD. The V and J ends lost 2 bases and 0 bases, in that order; junction bases with no gene match: 1. The CDR3 reads CATSDWTGTNTGELFF. The CDR3 DNA is TGTGCCACCAGTGATTGGACAGGGACGAACACCGGGGAGCTGTTTTTT.

The gene calls are TRBV5-1 and TRBJ1-2; 8 bases align to TRBD1. The CDR3 contains 12 residues. The J segment lost 6 bases and the V segment lost 3 bases, leaving 1 base of the junction unmatched. Looked up from germline, CDR1 is SGHRS and CDR2 is YFSETQ. This chain's CDR3 is CASSWTGNGYTF. As DNA, the CDR3 is TGCGCCAGCAGCTGGACAGGGAATGGCTACACCTTC.

The chain employs TRBV19 and TRBJ2-5, with a tentative D call TRBD2 (5 bases). CDR1 and CDR2 from the germline V gene are LNHDA and SQIVND (reference sequence). Deletions cut 3 bases from V and 2 bases from J, with 13 bases between. The CDR3 is made up of 15 amino acids. This CDR3 reads CASSMVGVKQETQYF. The CDR3 DNA is TGTGCCAGTAGTATGGTGGGAGTGAAGCAAGAGACCCAGTACTTC.

This clone was observed a few times. The gene calls are TRBV9 and TRBJ2-3; the D gene is possibly TRBD2 (7 bases). The CDR3 extends over 15 amino acids. Germline V gene lookup returns CDR1 SGDLS and CDR2 YYNGEE. Trimming took 4 bases from V and 0 from J, leaving 12 bases between them. The CDR3 bases are TGTGCCAGCAGCCCTGGGGGGGCTAGCACAGATACGCAGTATTTT. Protein: CASSPGGASTDTQYF.

The V and J genes are TRBV9 and TRBJ1-6, with D unresolved. Germline assignment: CDR1 SGDLS and CDR2 YYNGEE. The V and J ends lost 4 bases and 5 bases respectively, with 13 bases between them. This CDR3 is 15 amino acids long. The CDR3 loop reads CASSLAGTNNSPLHF. In nucleotides, the CDR3 is TGTGCCAGCAGCCTAGCAGGAACAAATAATTCACCCCTCCACTTT.

This clone was counted between two and nine times. The J gene is TRBJ2-5, the V gene TRBV7-9; possibly TRBD2 for D (5 bases). Deletions cut 5 bases from V and 2 bases from J, with 9 bases between. Germline CDR1 SEHNR, CDR2 FQNEAQ (reference sequence). This CDR3 has 13 residues. CDR3 residues: CASSAGLQETQYF. CDR3 in DNA: TGTGCCAGCAGCGCCGGACTTCAAGAGACCCAGTACTTC.

This clone came up a few times. The chain recombines TRBV6-5 with TRBJ1-4; no clear D. The CDR3 runs to 14 residues. Germline assignment: CDR1 MNHEY and CDR2 SVGAGI. Trimming took off 2 bases at V and 8 bases at J, with 12 bases between the two ends. The CDR3 is CASSYEWVGEKLFF. The DNA for the CDR3 is TGTGCCAGCAGTTACGAATGGGTCGGGGAAAAACTGTTTTTT.

The genes are TRBV2 and TRBJ1-4; D possibly corresponds to TRBD1 (5 bases). The length of the CDR3 is 15 residues. Between the trimmed V and J ends, which lost 6 bases and 4 bases, there was a span of 15 bases. The germline V gene has CDR1 SNHLY and CDR2 FYNNEI. CDR3 sequence: CASRGATAFNEKLFF. CDR3 DNA: TGTGCCAGCAGGGGCGCGACAGCTTTTAATGAAAAACTGTTTTTT.